The rows below give T cell receptor beta chains drawn from one sample of a study of cytomegalovirus exposure and HLA in healthy donors. Data came from immunoSEQ multiplex PCR; TCRdb stores just in-frame clones and leaves some out. This repertoire shows around 160,000 clones, 68% found once; its top ten account for roughly 2.7%. The sequencing input was PBMCs. These receptors were collected from a woman aged 40 to 49 in good health and CMV-seropositive. Each CDR3 is given with its conserved first and last residue. The order of the fields is J gene, clone size, D gene, V gene, CDR3 DNA, CDR3 protein. The D gene is left open where the match is weak. Clone sizes are given selectively: once, few, many, or a class where the clone is expanded.

J: TRBJ1-3; size: -; D: TRBD1; V: TRBV28; DNA: TGTGCCAGCAGTATAGGGGGCGCCTCTGGAAACACCATATATTTT; CDR3: CASSIGGASGNTIYF
J: TRBJ1-6; size: -; D: -; V: TRBV28; DNA: TGTGCCAGCATAGTGAGCTCCTATAATTCACCCCTCCACTTT; CDR3: CASIVSSYNSPLHF
J: TRBJ2-1; size: -; D: -; V: TRBV5-4; DNA: TGTGCCAGCAGCTCAGGGGGGACGGTCTATGAGCAGTTCTTC; CDR3: CASSSGGTVYEQFF
J: TRBJ1-4; size: -; D: TRBD1; V: TRBV14; DNA: TGTGCCAGCAGCCCGACAGGGGAGAGAACTAATGAAAAACTGTTTTTT; CDR3: CASSPTGERTNEKLFF
J: TRBJ1-5; size: -; D: -; V: TRBV4-3; DNA: TGCGCCAGCAGCCAATCCAGGAAACAGCCCCAGCATTTT; CDR3: CASSQSRKQPQHF
J: TRBJ1-5; size: few; D: -; V: TRBV5-1; DNA: TGCGCCAGCAGCCCGGGACTCAGCAATCAGCCCCAGCATTTT; CDR3: CASSPGLSNQPQHF
J: TRBJ2-7; size: -; D: TRBD1; V: TRBV9; DNA: TGTGCCAGCAGCGACCGGGACAGGGCCTACGAGCAGTACTTC; CDR3: CASSDRDRAYEQYF
J: TRBJ1-5; size: -; D: TRBD1; V: TRBV6-6; DNA: TGTGCCAGCAGGGGGACAGGGGGCGGCAATCAGCCCCAGCATTTT; CDR3: CASRGTGGGNQPQHF
J: TRBJ2-6; size: -; D: TRBD2; V: TRBV19; DNA: TGTGCCAGTATAGAGCAGGGCGGGAGTAGCTCTGGGGCCAACGTCCTGACTTTC; CDR3: CASIEQGGSSSGANVLTF
J: TRBJ2-5; size: -; D: -; V: TRBV9; DNA: TGTGCCAGCAGCGTACGAGGACTAGAGGGGGGGACCCAGTACTTC; CDR3: CASSVRGLEGGTQYF
J: TRBJ2-7; size: -; D: -; V: TRBV5-1; DNA: TGCGCCAGCAGCTTGGGTCTCCGGGAGCAGTACTTC; CDR3: CASSLGLREQYF
J: TRBJ2-7; size: -; D: -; V: TRBV5-6; DNA: TGTGCCAGCAGCCTGACCAGGGCCGAGCAGTACTTC; CDR3: CASSLTRAEQYF
J: TRBJ1-3; size: once; D: -; V: TRBV7-2; DNA: TGTGCCAGCAGTACAGGACAGCCAAACACCATATATTTT; CDR3: CASSTGQPNTIYF
J: TRBJ2-3; size: -; D: -; V: TRBV7-3; DNA: TGTGCCAGCAGCTTAACCCGGGGCACAGATACGCAGTATTTT; CDR3: CASSLTRGTDTQYF
J: TRBJ2-2; size: -; D: -; V: TRBV10-3; DNA: TGTGCCATCAGTGAGTCGACAGGTACCGGGGAGCTGTTTTTT; CDR3: CAISESTGTGELFF
J: TRBJ1-2; size: -; D: -; V: TRBV11-2; DNA: TGTGCCAGCAGCCAGATGGCGGGTCAGGGCTACACCTTC; CDR3: CASSQMAGQGYTF
J: TRBJ2-7; size: -; D: -; V: TRBV7-9; DNA: TGTGCCAGCAGCCCCTACGCCTTCTACGAGCAGTACTTC; CDR3: CASSPYAFYEQYF
J: TRBJ1-5; size: -; D: TRBD1; V: TRBV15; DNA: TGTGCCACCAGCGGGGACAGAAACGGTCAGCCCCAGCATTTT; CDR3: CATSGDRNGQPQHF
J: TRBJ2-7; size: once; D: -; V: TRBV27; DNA: TGTGCCAGCAGCGACAAGTCCTACGAGCAGTACTTC; CDR3: CASSDKSYEQYF
J: TRBJ2-3; size: -; D: -; V: TRBV27; DNA: TGTGCCAGCAGTTTATCTCTGGGCCCGGATACGCAGTATTTT; CDR3: CASSLSLGPDTQYF
J: TRBJ2-1; size: few; D: TRBD2; V: TRBV18; DNA: TGTGCCAGCTCACCACGGCCGGCTAGCGGGGGGGCTTACAATGAGCAGTTCTTC; CDR3: CASSPRPASGGAYNEQFF
J: TRBJ2-7; size: -; D: TRBD2; V: TRBV19; DNA: TGTGCCAGTAGTATCAGCGGGGGCACCTACGAGCAGTACTTC; CDR3: CASSISGGTYEQYF
J: TRBJ2-1; size: -; D: -; V: TRBV7-2; DNA: TGTGCCAGCAGCTCCGGACTAACCTTAAATGAGCAGTTCTTC; CDR3: CASSSGLTLNEQFF
J: TRBJ2-1; size: once; D: -; V: TRBV7-3; DNA: TGTGCCAGCAGCTTAAATGCGCCACCCAATGAGCAGTTCTTC; CDR3: CASSLNAPPNEQFF
J: TRBJ2-7; size: -; D: -; V: TRBV9; DNA: TGTGCCAGCAGCGTAGGACAGGTCACCTACGAGCAGTACTTC; CDR3: CASSVGQVTYEQYF
J: TRBJ1-2; size: -; D: -; V: TRBV7-2; DNA: TGTGCCAGCAGCTCGGGGGGGCAGGGGCGGGGGAAGGGCTATGGCTACACCTTC; CDR3: CASSSGGQGRGKGYGYTF
J: TRBJ2-1; size: once; D: -; V: TRBV12-5; DNA: TGTGCTAGTGGTTTGGTTATAGACAGCTACAATGAGCAGTTCTTC; CDR3: CASGLVIDSYNEQFF
J: TRBJ1-1; size: -; D: -; V: TRBV27; DNA: TGTGCCCGTGGCGGATACACTGAAGCTTTCTTT; CDR3: CARGGYTEAFF
J: TRBJ1-1; size: few; D: -; V: TRBV27; DNA: TGTGCCAGCGGACACAGGGCGGCCACTGAAGCTTTCTTT; CDR3: CASGHRAATEAFF
J: TRBJ2-3; size: -; D: TRBD2; V: TRBV2; DNA: TGTGCCAGTAGTCCGGGACTACCACAAGTGGATACGCAGTATTTT; CDR3: CASSPGLPQVDTQYF
J: TRBJ1-1; size: -; D: -; V: TRBV29-1; DNA: TGCAGCGTTATTCCGCTATTCTCCACTGAAGCTTTCTTT; CDR3: CSVIPLFSTEAFF
J: TRBJ1-3; size: -; D: TRBD1; V: TRBV6-1; DNA: TGTGCCAGCAGTGACCGGGACAGGTCAGGAAACACCATATATTTT; CDR3: CASSDRDRSGNTIYF
J: TRBJ1-2; size: -; D: TRBD1; V: TRBV9; DNA: TGTGCCAGCAGCGTAGCGGACAGGCGAGGGGGCTACACCTTC; CDR3: CASSVADRRGGYTF
J: TRBJ2-2; size: -; D: TRBD1; V: TRBV6-6; DNA: TGTGCCAGCAGAGGGACAGGGTTCGGGGAGCTGTTTTTT; CDR3: CASRGTGFGELFF
J: TRBJ1-1; size: -; D: TRBD1; V: TRBV28; DNA: TGTGCCAGCAGAGTGTGGACAGGGGACGCCGGGAGTGAAGCTTTCTTT; CDR3: CASRVWTGDAGSEAFF
J: TRBJ1-2; size: once; D: -; V: TRBV6-5; DNA: TGTGCCAGCATGGGGAGGGCACGAGGCTACACCTTC; CDR3: CASMGRARGYTF
J: TRBJ1-1; size: -; D: -; V: TRBV29-1; DNA: TGCAGCGTTGAACAGGGGTGGGCTGAAGCTTTCTTT; CDR3: CSVEQGWAEAFF
J: TRBJ1-1; size: -; D: -; V: TRBV4-3; DNA: TGCGCCAGCAGCCAAGATATTTCGGGTGAAGCTTTCTTT; CDR3: CASSQDISGEAFF
J: TRBJ1-1; size: -; D: -; V: TRBV6-5; DNA: TGTGCCAGCAGAGAACCGGGAGAAGCTTTCTTT; CDR3: CASREPGEAFF
J: TRBJ2-7; size: few; D: TRBD1; V: TRBV6-5; DNA: TGTGCCAGCAGTTACGGGGACAGCTCCTACGAGCAGTACTTC; CDR3: CASSYGDSSYEQYF
J: TRBJ2-7; size: -; D: TRBD1; V: TRBV19; DNA: TGTGCCAGTAGTCCGCAGACAGGGAAGTACCCCTACGAGCAGTACTTC; CDR3: CASSPQTGKYPYEQYF
J: TRBJ2-1; size: -; D: TRBD2; V: TRBV18; DNA: TGTGCCAGCTCACCAGCAGGACTAGCGGGAGTCAATGAGCAGTTCTTC; CDR3: CASSPAGLAGVNEQFF
J: TRBJ2-7; size: few; D: TRBD1; V: TRBV27; DNA: TGTGCCAGCAGTTCTTCCCGGGACAGGGTATTTTTGACCTACGAGCAGTACTTC; CDR3: CASSSSRDRVFLTYEQYF